Below, 2 T cell receptor beta chains from the same sample are listed, as sequenced in a study of technical replicates of blood from several donors. The assay was immunoSEQ multiplex PCR, and TCRdb's table has in-frame clones only and misses some. The table shows tens of thousands of clones, with roughly 94% occurring only once. Sequenced: T cells isolated from PBMCs. These receptors were obtained from a human donor in good health.

This sequence joins TRBV5-1 and TRBJ1-1; 9 nucleotides align to TRBD1. Germline CDR1 is SGHRS and CDR2 is YFSETQ. The CDR3 length is 14 residues. V dropped 3 bases and J dropped 5; count of bases not matched to a gene: 5. In nucleotides, the CDR3 is TGCGCCAGCAGCTCAACAGGGGGCTCGACTGAAGCTTTCTTT. Translated, it gives CASSSTGGSTEAFF.

V gene TRBV6-1 combines with J gene TRBJ2-3, with 8 bases that match TRBD2. The CDR3 consists of 14 residues. V shed 6 bases, J shed 4 bases, and the junction held 6 bases outside the gene matches. CDR1 and CDR2 from the germline V gene are MNHNS and SASEGT. CDR3 protein: CASRDGGGADTQYF. The CDR3 nucleotides read TGTGCCAGCAGGGACGGGGGGGGTGCAGATACGCAGTATTTT.